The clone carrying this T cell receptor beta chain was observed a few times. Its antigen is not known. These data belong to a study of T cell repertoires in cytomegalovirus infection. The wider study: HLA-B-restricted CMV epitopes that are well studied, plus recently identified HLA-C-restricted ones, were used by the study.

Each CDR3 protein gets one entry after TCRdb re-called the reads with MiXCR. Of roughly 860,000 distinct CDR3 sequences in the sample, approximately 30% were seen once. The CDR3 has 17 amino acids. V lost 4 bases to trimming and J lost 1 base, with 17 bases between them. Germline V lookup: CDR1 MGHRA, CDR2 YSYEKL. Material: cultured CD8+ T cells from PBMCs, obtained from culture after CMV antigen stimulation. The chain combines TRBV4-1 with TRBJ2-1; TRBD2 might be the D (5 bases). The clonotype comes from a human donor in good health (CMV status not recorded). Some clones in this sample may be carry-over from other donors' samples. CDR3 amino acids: CASSPLGDTESYNEQFF. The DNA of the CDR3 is TGCGCCAGCAGCCCTTTGGGAGACACCGAGTCCTACAATGAGCAGTTCTTC.